The 19 T cell receptor beta chains given below trace back to one sample, sequenced in a study of cytomegalovirus exposure and HLA in healthy donors. Amplification used 60 Vbeta primers and 13 Jbeta primers. Produced via immunoSEQ multiplex PCR; TCRdb's table is partial and in-frame only. The sample carries 150,000 or so clones, roughly 84% recorded once. The material sequenced was PBMCs. The receptors derive from a woman aged 18-30 years in good health and CMV-seronegative.

CDR3 nucleotide sequence: TGTGCCAGCAGCGTGAGCAAAGGACAGGGGACTACTAACTATGGCTACACCTTC. Translation gives CASSVSKGQGTTNYGYTF. This chain connects TRBV9 to TRBJ1-2; 9 bases match TRBD1. The CDR3 loop spans 18 amino acids. Germline V gives CDR1 SGDLS, CDR2 YYNGEE. V shed 2 bases, J shed 0 bases, and the junction held 11 bases outside the gene matches.

The chain has TRBV7-2 and TRBJ2-7; tentative D call: TRBD2 (6 bases). CDR3 length: 13 residues. Trimming removed 3 bases from V and 6 bases from J, with 12 bases in between. Germline V gene data show CDR1 as SGHTA and CDR2 as FQGNSA. The CDR3: CASSLGGVLEQYF. CDR3 bases: TGTGCCAGCAGCTTGGGGGGAGTGCTCGAGCAGTACTTC.

The chain has TRBV7-9 and TRBJ1-5; 9 positions match TRBD1. Germline V gives CDR1 SEHNR, CDR2 FQNEAQ (reference sequence). V gave up 4 bases and J gave up 4 bases; unmatched junction bases: 2. This CDR3 has 14 residues. CDR3 DNA: TGTGCCAGCAGCTCGGACAGGGGAAATCAGCCCCAGCATTTT. Protein: CASSSDRGNQPQHF. The full variable domain, rest sourced from reference TRBV7-9 and TRBJ1-5, is DTGVSQNPRHKITKRGQNVTFRCDPISEHNRLYWYRQTLGQGPEFLTYFQNEAQLEKSRLLSDRFSAERPKGSFSTLEIQRTEQGDSAMYLCASSSDRGNQPQHFGDGTRLSIL.

The CDR3 region has the DNA TGTGCCAGTAGTATACCCGGACTCTCCTACAATGAGCAGTTCTTC. Residues: CASSIPGLSYNEQFF. The chain combines TRBV19 with TRBJ2-1, with D maybe TRBD2 (5 bases). Trimming shortened V by 2 bases and J by 0 bases, and 8 bases separated the two germline ends. The CDR3 consists of 15 residues. In germline, CDR1 is LNHDA, CDR2 SQIVND (reference sequence). Filled out from reference TRBV19 and TRBJ2-1, the complete variable domain reads DGGITQSPKYLFRKEGQNVTLSCEQNLNHDAMYWYRQDPGQGLRLIYYSQIVNDFQKGDIAEGYSVSREKKESFPLTVTSAQKNPTAFYLCASSIPGLSYNEQFFGPGTRLTVL.

V is TRBV5-1 and J is TRBJ1-5, with 7 bases fitting TRBD1. CDR1 SGHRS and CDR2 YFSETQ come from the germline V gene. The V gene end was trimmed by 5 bases and the J gene end by 3 bases; junction bases not matched to a gene: 8. The CDR3 totals 15 residues. The CDR3 DNA reads TGCGCCAGCAGTTGGGACAGCCCCGCCAATCAGCCCCAGCATTTT. Protein sequence: CASSWDSPANQPQHF.

CDR3 DNA sequence: TGTGCCAGCAGCGTGGACTTGGGCGAGCAGTACTTC. Protein sequence: CASSVDLGEQYF. This chain connects TRBV11-2 to TRBJ2-7; D perhaps matches TRBD2 (5 bases). Per germline, CDR1 SGHAT and CDR2 FQNNGV. The CDR3 is 12 residues long. V lost 5 bases, J lost 6 bases, and 11 bases lay in between.

This clone was counted a single time. J is TRBJ2-7 and V is TRBV4-2; D not certain. Per the germline V gene, CDR1 is LGHNA and CDR2 is YNFKEQ. The CDR3 spans 16 residues. V was cut by 0 bases and J by 6 bases, with 18 bases left in between. CDR3 sequence reads: CASSQDGFRLPREQYF. For the CDR3, the DNA is TGTGCCAGCAGCCAAGACGGGTTCCGTCTCCCCCGCGAGCAGTACTTC.

The V and J genes are TRBV5-4 and TRBJ2-7, with no clear D. Trimming pared 1 base from V and 2 bases from J, leaving 13 bases between. CDR3 size: 15 residues. Germline V CDR1 and CDR2: SGHNT, YYREEE (reference sequence). DNA of the CDR3: TGTGCCAGCAGCTTGAGCCCCCTGCAAGCCTACGAGCAGTACTTC. Translated, it gives CASSLSPLQAYEQYF.

The chain couples TRBV10-3 to TRBJ1-4; TRBD1 matches 7 bases. Germline V CDR1 and CDR2: ENHRY, SYGVKD. With V trimmed by 10 bases and J by 4 bases, 9 bases remained unmatched. The CDR3 is made up of 14 amino acids. DNA for the CDR3: TGTGCCACAAGGCCGGGACAGCTTAATGAAAAACTGTTTTTT. Translated: CATRPGQLNEKLFF.

The chain employs TRBV19 and TRBJ2-2, with 8 bases lining up with TRBD1. Looked up from germline, CDR1 is LNHDA and CDR2 is SQIVND (reference sequence). V shed 6 bases, J shed 1 base, and the junction held 4 bases outside the gene matches. This CDR3 is 15 amino acids long. The CDR3 DNA follows: TGTGCCAGTAGCGGACAGGGCCGGAACACCGGGGAGCTGTTTTTT. This encodes CASSGQGRNTGELFF.

This rearrangement joins TRBV14 to TRBJ2-5; perhaps TRBD1 as D (6 bases). Gene TRBJ2-7 matches the end of the DNA better, so the J call may be wrong. CDR3 size: 13 residues. In germline, CDR1 is SGHDN, CDR2 FVKESK. CDR3: CASSPRQAYEQYF. Written as DNA, the CDR3 is TGTGCCAGCAGCCCTAGACAGGCCTACGAGCAGTACTTC.

The gene calls are TRBV9 and TRBJ1-5, with D possibly being TRBD1 (5 bases). V shed 0 bases and J shed 0 bases, with 7 bases lying between them. There are 15 residues in the CDR3. Germline V lookup: CDR1 SGDLS, CDR2 YYNGEE. CDR3 nucleotide sequence: TGTGCCAGCAGCGTAGGGGGGGATAGCAATCAGCCCCAGCATTTT. This gives the protein CASSVGGDSNQPQHF.

As for this clone: Different DNA sequences within this sample yield the same CDR3. For the CDR3, the DNA is TGTGCCAGCAGCTTAGAGGCAGGGGGCTACACCTTC. It yields the protein CASSLEAGGYTF. V and J are TRBV7-9 and TRBJ1-2, with D tentatively TRBD1 (5 bases). Trimming cost V 1 base and J 8 bases, with 8 bases left between them. The CDR3 length is 12 residues. Germline values: CDR1 SEHNR, CDR2 FQNEAQ (reference sequence).

The J gene is TRBJ2-3, the V gene TRBV27; maybe TRBD2 (6 bases). The V gene's germline CDR1 is MNHEY and CDR2 SMNVEV (reference sequence). The V gene lost 6 bases and the J gene lost 2 bases, with 21 bases spanning the gap. The CDR3 sequence is 17 residues long. The CDR3 loop reads CASRRLSLADHTDTQYF. The DNA of the CDR3 is TGTGCCAGCAGACGACTAAGTTTAGCGGACCACACAGATACGCAGTATTTT.

V usage is TRBV27 and J usage is TRBJ2-7; 11 bases match TRBD2. Germline V gene lookup returns CDR1 MNHEY and CDR2 SMNVEV (reference sequence). The length of the CDR3 is 14 residues. Germline trimming cut 6 bases from V and 6 bases from J; bases unmatched to any gene: 7. The CDR3 coding sequence is TGTGCCAGCAGCGTTAGCGGGGGGGTACGCGAGCAGTACTTC. The encoded protein is CASSVSGGVREQYF.

This clone occurred once. J is TRBJ2-6 and V is TRBV18; D is perhaps TRBD1 (6 bases). Germline CDR1 and CDR2: KGHSH and LQKENI. Trimming removed 5 bases at V and 0 bases at J, with 20 bases between. The CDR3 is 19 residues long. DNA for the CDR3: TGTGCCAGCTCAACACAACCCGGACAGAGGTTCTCTGGGGCCAACGTCCTGACTTTC. Amino acids: CASSTQPGQRFSGANVLTF.

The V gene is TRBV19, the J gene TRBJ2-7, with 8 bases fitting TRBD2. From germline, CDR1 is LNHDA and CDR2 SQIVND (reference sequence). V dropped 3 bases and J dropped 2; count of bases not matched to a gene: 6. This CDR3 is built from 15 residues. DNA for the CDR3: TGTGCCAGTAGTATTTCGGTAGCGGGGCCCTACGAGCAGTACTTC. It specifies CASSISVAGPYEQYF.

For the CDR3, the DNA is TGTGCCTGGAGTGCACTCCGCAACACCGGGGAGCTGTTTTTT. Protein: CAWSALRNTGELFF. The gene calls are TRBV30 and TRBJ2-2, with D uncertain. Trimming took 1 base from V and 2 from J, leaving 8 bases between them. The CDR3 runs to 14 residues. CDR1 is GTSNPN and CDR2 is SVGIG in the germline V gene (reference sequence).

V usage is TRBV6-5 and J usage is TRBJ1-5; D may be TRBD1 (5 bases). V shed 5 bases and J shed 9 bases, with 14 bases lying between them. CDR3 length: 13 residues. Germline lookup yields CDR1 MNHEY and CDR2 SVGAGI. For the CDR3, the DNA is TGTGCCAGCAGTCCAAATCCACAGGCGCCCCAGCATTTT. Protein sequence: CASSPNPQAPQHF.